Following are 7 T cell receptor beta chains from one sample sequenced in a study of cytotoxic CD8 clonotypes in ibrutinib-treated CLL. Profiling relied on immunoSEQ multiplex PCR, and the TCRdb table lists in-frame clones only, not all of them. The sample lists around 76,000 clones; around four fifths were seen once. The sample here was PBMCs, taken after 24 months of ibrutinib treatment. Source of these receptors: a human donor with chronic lymphocytic leukemia.

This CDR3 is CASSPLGAEAFF. The CDR3 coding sequence is TGTGCCAGCAGCCCCCTCGGCGCTGAAGCTTTCTTT. This rearrangement joins TRBV6-1 to TRBJ1-1; D remains unclear. Trimming removed 6 bases at V and 6 bases at J, with 11 bases between. The V gene's germline CDR1 is MNHNS and CDR2 SASEGT. This CDR3 is 12 amino acids long.

The chain employs TRBV5-4 and TRBJ1-1; unclear D gene. CDR3 length: 15 amino acids. Germline V CDR1 and CDR2: SGHNT, YYREEE (reference sequence). V was pared by 1 base and J by 0 bases, with 10 bases between. The CDR3 region is CASSLSLGLNTEAFF. The DNA of the CDR3 is TGTGCCAGCAGCTTGTCTTTGGGTCTGAACACTGAAGCTTTCTTT.

This sequence joins TRBV10-2 and TRBJ2-1, with TRBD2 matching over 10 bases. Germline CDR1 WSHSY, CDR2 SAAADI. The J segment lost 6 bases and the V segment lost 3 bases, leaving 8 bases of the junction unmatched. CDR3 length equals 16 residues. The CDR3 bases are TGCGCCAGCAGTGACCTAGCGGGAGCAACCTTCAATGAGCAGTTCTTC. Translating gives CASSDLAGATFNEQFF.

This chain connects TRBV6-5 to TRBJ2-7; 9 bases are a match to TRBD1. This CDR3 contains 14 residues. In germline, CDR1 is MNHEY, CDR2 SVGAGI. J was trimmed by 5 bases and V by 6 bases; bases with no gene match: 8. The CDR3 here is CASRGQGSRNEQYF. The CDR3 nucleotides are TGTGCCAGCAGAGGACAGGGGTCGAGGAACGAGCAGTACTTC.

This chain connects TRBV7-9 to TRBJ2-3; TRBD2 matches at 13 bases. With V trimmed by 5 bases and J by 6 bases, 8 bases remained unmatched. The CDR3 is 16 residues long. Germline V gene data show CDR1 as SEHNR and CDR2 as FQNEAQ (reference sequence). The CDR3 DNA reads TGTGCCAGCAGCCCCTCGACTAGCGGGAGGTCCGATACGCAGTATTTT. This sequence encodes CASSPSTSGRSDTQYF.

The J gene is TRBJ2-1, the V gene TRBV6-1; no reliable D call. The CDR3 loop spans 14 amino acids. V was cut by 7 bases and J by 2 bases, with 12 bases left in between. From germline, CDR1 is MNHNS and CDR2 SASEGT. The DNA for the CDR3 is TGTGCCAGCAACCTGACTCCGGCCTACAATGAGCAGTTCTTC. It codes for CASNLTPAYNEQFF.

Here the CDR3 DNA reads TGTGCCTGGAGGGGACTAGCGGGAGTGTCAAACACCGGGGAGCTGTTTTTT. Translated, it gives CAWRGLAGVSNTGELFF. The chain is built from TRBV30 and TRBJ2-2, with 14 bases that match TRBD2. This CDR3 has 17 amino acids. Germline assignment: CDR1 GTSNPN and CDR2 SVGIG (reference sequence). V lost 3 bases and J lost 2; bases outside the gene matches: 5.